Each of the 24 T cell receptor beta chains below was sequenced from the same sample in a study of blood T cell repertoires in COVID-19. Libraries were prepared by immunoSEQ multiplex PCR; TCRdb keeps only in-frame clonotypes and omits some of them. In the table there are approximately 190,000 clones, over 70% of which are singletons. Sequencing used peripheral blood. Every receptor here comes from a man aged 60 to 69 with acute or convalescent COVID-19.

The chain links TRBV11-2 to TRBJ2-1; 7 positions agree with TRBD1. The germline V gene encodes CDR1 SGHAT and CDR2 FQNNGV. After removal of 5 bases from V and 4 bases from J, the junction contained 11 bases not matched to a gene. The CDR3 totals 16 residues. In DNA, the CDR3 is TGTGCCAGCAGCCTTACTTCCGGGACAGCTTACAATGAGCAGTTCTTC. It translates to CASSLTSGTAYNEQFF. Full variable domain (rest looked up from reference TRBV11-2 and TRBJ2-1): EAGVAQSPRYKIIEKRQSVAFWCNPISGHATLYWYQQILGQGPKLLIQFQNNGVVDDSQLPKDRFSAERLKGVDSTLKIQPAKLEDSAVYLCASSLTSGTAYNEQFFGPGTRLTVL.

The CDR3 DNA reads TGTGCCAGCAGCATTACAGTGAACACTGAAGCTTTCTTT. Translation: CASSITVNTEAFF. The chain employs TRBV9 and TRBJ1-1; D is unresolved. Germline loops: CDR1 SGDLS, CDR2 YYNGEE. The V and J ends lost 4 bases and 0 bases respectively, with 7 bases between them. This CDR3 has 13 amino acids.

The J gene is TRBJ2-7, the V gene TRBV19; D perhaps matches TRBD1 (5 bases). CDR1 and CDR2 (germline): LNHDA, SQIVND (reference sequence). CDR3 length: 15 residues. Trimming pared 2 bases from V and 2 bases from J, leaving 13 bases between. CDR3 sequence: CASSITTGRTYEQYF. The DNA of the CDR3 is TGTGCCAGTAGTATAACAACAGGAAGAACCTACGAGCAGTACTTC.

V gene TRBV5-4 combines with J gene TRBJ2-5; a weak D match, TRBD2 (5 bases). Germline lookup yields CDR1 SGHNT and CDR2 YYREEE (reference sequence). The germline V and J ends were trimmed by 0 bases and 0 bases, with 9 bases remaining between them. This CDR3 comprises 15 residues. The CDR3 sequence is CASSLAGSYQETQYF. The CDR3 DNA reads TGTGCCAGCAGCTTGGCGGGGTCGTACCAAGAGACCCAGTACTTC.

This clone occurred a few times. This rearrangement joins TRBV2 to TRBJ1-1; D remains unclear. The CDR3 runs 16 residues. The V and J ends lost 7 bases and 3 bases respectively, with 21 bases between them. CDR1 SNHLY and CDR2 FYNNEI come from the germline V gene. CDR3 DNA: TGTGCCAGCACCCGCGGTAGTATGGTGGGTGACACTGAAGCTTTCTTT. This codes for CASTRGSMVGDTEAFF.

V is TRBV2 and J is TRBJ2-6; D might be TRBD2 (6 bases). Trimming stripped 4 bases from V and 4 bases from J, with 8 bases between. The germline gives CDR1 SNHLY, CDR2 FYNNEI. The CDR3 runs to 14 residues. The CDR3 nucleotides read TGTGCCAGCAGTGGGGACTCAGGGGCCAACGTCCTGACTTTC. It yields the protein CASSGDSGANVLTF.

The CDR3 spells CASSVVGRYNEQFF. The CDR3 nucleotides read TGTGCCAGCAGCGTAGTCGGGAGGTACAATGAGCAGTTCTTC. The gene calls are TRBV9 and TRBJ2-1, with 7 bases that match TRBD2. The trim removed 0 bases at V and 4 bases at J, leaving 1 base unmatched. The germline gives CDR1 SGDLS, CDR2 YYNGEE. CDR3 length: 14 residues.

V usage is TRBV29-1 and J usage is TRBJ1-1; D is uncertain. Germline CDR1 SQVTM, CDR2 ANQGSEA. This CDR3 contains 14 residues. V lost 6 bases, J lost 1 base, and 15 bases lay in between. Here the CDR3 DNA reads TGCAGCGTGTCCCCACGGAGAGAGAACACTGAAGCTTTCTTT. Protein product: CSVSPRRENTEAFF.

J is TRBJ1-3 and V is TRBV6-5, with D perhaps TRBD1 (5 bases). V was trimmed by 10 bases and J by 0 bases, leaving 13 bases between them. Germline values: CDR1 MNHEY, CDR2 SVGAGI. CDR3 length: 14 residues. Written as DNA, the CDR3 is TGTGCCACTCGTCCAGGGCCCTCTGGAAACACCATATATTTT. It translates to CATRPGPSGNTIYF.

This chain links TRBV15 with TRBJ2-3; the D gene is possibly TRBD1 (6 bases). Trimming shortened V by 1 base and J by 0 bases, and 8 bases separated the two germline ends. Germline lookup yields CDR1 LNHNV and CDR2 YYDKDF (reference sequence). This CDR3 comprises 15 residues. For the CDR3, the DNA is TGTGCCACCAGCAGAGGGGACACTAGCACAGATACGCAGTATTTT. Protein product: CATSRGDTSTDTQYF.

The chain carries TRBV5-5 and TRBJ1-1; TRBD1 agrees at 7 bases. Trimming took 3 bases from V and 7 from J; bases not matched to a gene: 18. Germline CDR1 SGHKS, CDR2 YYEKEE (reference sequence). The CDR3 has 17 amino acids. The CDR3 protein is CASSSTPGQTARGEAFF. The CDR3 nucleotides are TGTGCCAGCAGCTCCACCCCGGGACAGACGGCGCGGGGTGAAGCTTTCTTT.

In this sample, this clone turned up a few times. This chain connects TRBV6-5 to TRBJ1-1; no reliable D call. Trimming removed 7 bases at V and 10 bases at J, with 19 bases between. The CDR3 covers 13 residues. Looked up from germline, CDR1 is MNHEY and CDR2 is SVGAGI. CDR3 amino acids: CASTALGGSGAFF. In DNA form, the CDR3 reads TGTGCCAGCACCGCGTTAGGAGGGAGTGGAGCTTTCTTT.

This chain joins TRBV19 and TRBJ1-3; a weak D match, TRBD1 (6 bases). V shed 6 bases and J shed 3 bases, with 18 bases lying between them. The CDR3 is 16 residues long. CDR1 is LNHDA, CDR2 SQIVND, per germline (reference sequence). The CDR3 DNA follows: TGTGCCAGTAGCCTGATTAGCGGGACAAATGGAAACACCATATATTTT. Translated: CASSLISGTNGNTIYF.

The gene calls are TRBV19 and TRBJ2-1; D is uncertain. The CDR3 runs to 14 residues. Germline V gene lookup returns CDR1 LNHDA and CDR2 SQIVND (reference sequence). V lost 1 base to trimming and J lost 5 bases, with 9 bases between them. CDR3 coding DNA: TGTGCCAGTAGTATAGGGTTCACAAACAATGAGCAGTTCTTC. It encodes CASSIGFTNNEQFF.

CDR3 loop: CAISPTGRTDTQYF. The CDR3 DNA sequence: TGTGCCATCAGTCCGACTGGCCGCACAGATACGCAGTATTTT. The genes are TRBV10-3 and TRBJ2-3; no definite D call. Germline V lookup: CDR1 ENHRY, CDR2 SYGVKD. V gave up 5 bases and J gave up 1 base, with 10 bases separating them. The CDR3 has 14 amino acids.

The gene calls are TRBV6-5 and TRBJ2-2, with D possibly TRBD2 on 6 matching bases. Trimming stripped 6 bases from V and 3 bases from J, with 14 bases between. The CDR3 runs 15 residues. Germline V gives CDR1 MNHEY, CDR2 SVGAGI. The CDR3 DNA reads as TGTGCCAGCAGCCTGATCCGACTAGACACCGGGGAGCTGTTTTTT. It yields the protein CASSLIRLDTGELFF.

The chain carries TRBV7-2 and TRBJ1-1; the D gene is possibly TRBD1 (6 bases). Trimming removed 5 bases from V and 1 base from J, with 8 bases in between. Looked up from germline, CDR1 is SGHTA and CDR2 is FQGNSA. This CDR3 region has 13 residues. CDR3 in DNA: TGTGCCAGCAGCACAGGGAGGAACACTGAAGCTTTCTTT. It yields the protein CASSTGRNTEAFF. The entire variable domain, with the rest obtained from reference TRBV7-2 and TRBJ1-1, is as follows: GAGVSQSPSNKVTEKGKDVELRCDPISGHTALYWYRQSLGQGLEFLIYFQGNSAPDKSGLPSDRFSAERTGGSVSTLTIQRTQQEDSAVYLCASSTGRNTEAFFGQGTRLTVV.

V gene TRBV27 combines with J gene TRBJ2-7, with D possibly being TRBD2 (6 bases). Looked up from germline, CDR1 is MNHEY and CDR2 is SMNVEV (reference sequence). The CDR3 sequence is 14 residues long. Trimming took 6 bases from V and 0 from J, leaving 12 bases between them. The DNA for the CDR3 is TGTGCCAGCAGCCGGGACGGGAGCTCCTACGAGCAGTACTTC. Its protein is CASSRDGSSYEQYF.

The chain is built from TRBV9 and TRBJ2-7; maybe TRBD2 (6 bases). V shed 3 bases and J shed 3 bases, with 16 bases lying between them. The CDR3 runs 15 residues. Germline values: CDR1 SGDLS, CDR2 YYNGEE. The CDR3 nucleotides read TGTGCCAGCAGCGCAGAACCGGGACTCCTCTACGAGCAGTACTTC. It specifies CASSAEPGLLYEQYF.

The chain uses TRBV6-6 and TRBJ2-1; no reliable D call. This CDR3 has 15 amino acids. From germline, CDR1 is MNHNY and CDR2 SVGAGI (reference sequence). V dropped 3 bases and J dropped 7 bases, with 16 bases sitting between them. CDR3 bases: TGTGCCAGCAGTTATAAGTCACAGAAGCTAAATGAGCAGTTCTTC. Its protein product is CASSYKSQKLNEQFF.

The rearrangement uses TRBV2 and TRBJ2-2; the D gene is possibly TRBD1 (5 bases). Deletions cut 5 bases from V and 5 bases from J, with 9 bases between. CDR1 is SNHLY, CDR2 FYNNEI, per germline. The CDR3 has 13 amino acids. The chain's CDR3 is CASSLQGTGELFF. The DNA of the CDR3 is TGTGCCAGCAGTCTCCAGGGAACCGGGGAGCTGTTTTTT.

The rearrangement uses TRBV6-5 and TRBJ2-1; 9 nucleotides line up with TRBD2. Germline assignment: CDR1 MNHEY and CDR2 SVGAGI. J gave up 8 bases and V 4 bases, and 9 bases lay outside the gene matches. The CDR3 is made up of 15 amino acids. This CDR3 is CASSSPGLAPYEQFF. The CDR3 DNA follows: TGTGCCAGCAGTTCCCCGGGACTAGCTCCCTATGAGCAGTTCTTC.

V is TRBV6-4 and J is TRBJ1-5, with D hard to call. V lost 6 bases, J lost 0 bases, and 6 bases lay in between. The CDR3 runs to 13 residues. Germline CDR1 and CDR2: MRHNA and SNTAGT. The CDR3 nucleotides read TGTGCCAGCAGCCTAAATAGCAATCAGCCCCAGCATTTT. Protein sequence: CASSLNSNQPQHF.

This sequence joins TRBV13 and TRBJ2-5; 7 nucleotides line up with TRBD1. There are 14 residues in the CDR3. Losses at the gene ends were 0 bases for V and 5 bases for J; bases not matched to a gene: 3. Germline V gives CDR1 PRHDT, CDR2 FYEKMQ (reference sequence). Here the CDR3 DNA reads TGTGCCAGCAGCTTAGGACAGGGGAGTGAGACCCAGTACTTC. It specifies CASSLGQGSETQYF.